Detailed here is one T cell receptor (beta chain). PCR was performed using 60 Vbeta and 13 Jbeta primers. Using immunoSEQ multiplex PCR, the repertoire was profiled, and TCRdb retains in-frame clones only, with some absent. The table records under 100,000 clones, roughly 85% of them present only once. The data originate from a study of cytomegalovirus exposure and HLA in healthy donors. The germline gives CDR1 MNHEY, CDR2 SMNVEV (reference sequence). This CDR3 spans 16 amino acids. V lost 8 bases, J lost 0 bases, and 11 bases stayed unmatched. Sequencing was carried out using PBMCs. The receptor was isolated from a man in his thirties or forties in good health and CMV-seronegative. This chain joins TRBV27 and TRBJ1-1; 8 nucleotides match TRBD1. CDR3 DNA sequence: TGTGCCAGCCTGGCCAGGGGGCAATTGATGAACACTGAAGCTTTCTTT. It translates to CASLARGQLMNTEAFF.